The source of this T cell receptor (beta chain) is a study of T cell repertoires in cytomegalovirus infection. Study-wide context: Alongside well-studied HLA-B-restricted CMV epitopes, recently identified HLA-C-restricted CMV epitopes were also used. It was the public TCR beta signatures that indicated both CMV infection and matching HLA type. General study points: There were HLA-C-restricted CMV-specific TCR beta clonotypes dominating the ex vivo response.

TCRdb re-derived calls from the reads in MiXCR, one entry per CDR3 protein. The sample includes hundreds of thousands of distinct CDR3 sequences, about 39% of them seen just once. Germline loops: CDR1 LGHNT, CDR2 FRNRAP. This CDR3 comprises 15 residues. V shed 4 bases, J shed 5 bases, and the junction held 7 bases outside the gene matches. On this clonotype itself: Its antigen is unknown.

The sequencing used cultured PBMCs, collected from culture after CMV antigen stimulation. The clonotype was recovered from a human donor in good health (CMV status not recorded). Some clones in this sample may be carry-over from other donors' samples. The chain combines TRBV12-5 with TRBJ1-5, with 8 bases matching TRBD1. CDR3 residues: CASGSGQGSDQPQHF. The CDR3 DNA follows: TGTGCTAGTGGTTCCGGACAGGGTTCGGATCAGCCCCAGCATTTT. The whole variable domain, remainder taken from reference TRBV12-5 and TRBJ1-5, is DARVTQTPRHKVTEMGQEVTMRCQPILGHNTVFWYRQTMMQGLELLAYFRNRAPLDDSGMPKDRFSAEMPDATLATLKIQPSEPRDSAVYFCASGSGQGSDQPQHFGDGTRLSIL.